One sample yielded the 13 T cell receptor beta chains listed below, sequenced in a study of blood T cell repertoires in COVID-19. Repertoires were generated with immunoSEQ multiplex PCR, while TCRdb's copy carries only in-frame clones and drops some. The sample has tens of thousands of clones; roughly 86% are singletons. Sequencing was done on a sample of peripheral blood. The receptors were sampled from a human donor with active COVID-19. The donor label of this sample is uncertain.

V gene TRBV29-1 combines with J gene TRBJ1-2; no clear D gene. Germline V gene data show CDR1 as SQVTM and CDR2 as ANQGSEA. V was shortened by 3 bases and J by 6 bases, with 14 bases between the two germline ends. This CDR3 region has 13 residues. The CDR3 DNA reads TGCAGCGTTGACCCGGGAGCAACGGATGGCTACACCTTC. Protein product: CSVDPGATDGYTF. Supplemented by reference TRBV29-1 and TRBJ1-2, the full variable domain reads SAVISQKPSRDICQRGTSLTIQCQVDSQVTMMFWYRQQPGQSLTLIATANQGSEATYESGFVIDKFPISRPNLTFSTLTVSNMSPEDSSIYLCSVDPGATDGYTFGSGTRLTVV.

The V gene is TRBV18, the J gene TRBJ2-7; 7 bases line up with TRBD2. The V segment lost 3 bases and the J segment 9 bases; nucleotides outside the gene matches: 5. The V gene's germline CDR1 is KGHSH and CDR2 LQKENI. The CDR3 is made up of 12 amino acids. CDR3 residues: CASSPVREVQYF. Here the CDR3 DNA reads TGTGCCAGCTCACCCGTACGGGAGGTGCAGTACTTC.

This chain uses TRBV19 with TRBJ2-3, with D maybe TRBD2 (6 bases). Germline loops: CDR1 LNHDA, CDR2 SQIVND (reference sequence). The V and J ends lost 8 bases and 4 bases respectively, with 10 bases between them. The CDR3 length is 12 residues. The CDR3 is CASHSGADTQYF. The CDR3 region has the DNA TGTGCCAGTCACTCGGGGGCAGATACGCAGTATTTT.

The rearrangement links TRBV2 to TRBJ2-1, with TRBD2 matching over 12 bases. Germline loops: CDR1 SNHLY, CDR2 FYNNEI. This CDR3 has 14 residues. J lost 10 bases, V lost 7 bases, and 8 bases had no gene match. The CDR3 spells CASIASGGAGEQFF. The CDR3 coding sequence is TGTGCCAGCATTGCTAGCGGGGGGGCCGGAGAGCAGTTCTTC.

The V gene is TRBV27, the J gene TRBJ2-1; 9 bases align to TRBD2. Germline CDR1 is MNHEY and CDR2 is SMNVEV (reference sequence). The CDR3 has 14 residues. Germline trimming cut 10 bases from V and 6 bases from J; bases unmatched to any gene: 10. The CDR3 DNA is TGTGCCACGGCCCGACTAGCGGCCTTCAATGAGCAGTTCTTC. It is translated as CATARLAAFNEQFF.

The chain is built from TRBV7-9 and TRBJ1-6; D remains unclear. Trimming stripped 2 bases from V and 10 bases from J, with 9 bases between. The CDR3 spans 13 residues. Looked up from germline, CDR1 is SEHNR and CDR2 is FQNEAQ (reference sequence). CDR3 DNA: TGTGCCAGCAGCTTATCGCGAGAGTCACCCCTCCACTTT. This translates into CASSLSRESPLHF.

V is TRBV29-1 and J is TRBJ2-1, with D maybe TRBD1 (5 bases). The CDR3 extends over 13 amino acids. Germline CDR1 SQVTM, CDR2 ANQGSEA. V dropped 0 bases and J dropped 14 bases, with 17 bases sitting between them. The DNA of the CDR3 is TGCAGCGTTGAAGACCCGACAGTCGCTGTGGAGTTCTTC. This translates into CSVEDPTVAVEFF.

V and J are TRBV6-2 or TRBV6-3 and TRBJ2-3; 7 nucleotides align to TRBD2. This CDR3 has 16 amino acids. The V segment lost 4 bases and the J segment 2 bases; nucleotides outside the gene matches: 9. From germline, CDR1 is MNHEY and CDR2 SVGEGT. This chain's CDR3 is CASSSRVAGLTDTQYF. The CDR3 DNA reads as TGTGCCAGCAGTTCGAGGGTAGCGGGCCTCACAGATACGCAGTATTTT.

The V call is TRBV2, the J call TRBJ2-1; no clear D. Germline V gives CDR1 SNHLY, CDR2 FYNNEI. The CDR3 consists of 12 residues. V was shortened by 6 bases and J by 8 bases, with 11 bases between the two germline ends. The DNA for the CDR3 is TGTGCCAGCAGAGATATACCGGATGAGCAGTTCTTC. Amino acid sequence: CASRDIPDEQFF.

J is TRBJ2-7 and V is TRBV5-1; possible D gene TRBD1, 6 bases. The CDR3 is 14 residues long. Germline V gives CDR1 SGHRS, CDR2 YFSETQ. Trimming removed 0 bases from V and 5 bases from J, with 12 bases in between. The CDR3 sequence is CASSLEGNRDEQYF. In nucleotides, the CDR3 is TGCGCCAGCAGCTTGGAGGGGAACAGGGACGAGCAGTACTTC.

The V and J genes are TRBV11-1 and TRBJ2-1, with 7 nucleotides matching TRBD2. V was clipped by 3 bases and J by 0 bases; unmatched bases: 2. From germline, CDR1 is SGHAT and CDR2 FQDESV (reference sequence). The CDR3 has 15 amino acids. DNA of the CDR3: TGTGCCAGCAGCTTCGCTAGCGGCTCCTACAATGAGCAGTTCTTC. Translating gives CASSFASGSYNEQFF.

This clone has a single count. V gene TRBV7-2 combines with J gene TRBJ2-3, with D unclear. CDR1 is SGHTA and CDR2 is FQGNSA in the germline V gene. This CDR3 comprises 13 residues. V was shortened by 1 base and J by 7 bases, with 9 bases between the two germline ends. The CDR3 loop is CASSLVRGNTQYF. In nucleotides, the CDR3 is TGTGCCAGCAGCTTAGTACGCGGAAATACGCAGTATTTT.

In its sample, this clone was seen once. This chain uses TRBV5-1 with TRBJ2-3; tentative D call: TRBD1 (6 bases). This CDR3 region has 15 residues. Germline V CDR1 and CDR2: SGHRS, YFSETQ. The V end was cut by 3 bases, the J end by 3 bases, with 14 bases between. CDR3 in DNA: TGCGCCAGCAGCTGGGGACATCCCATGACAGATACGCAGTATTTT. Amino acid sequence: CASSWGHPMTDTQYF. The complete variable domain, with remaining parts taken from reference TRBV5-1 and TRBJ2-3, reads KAGVTQTPRYLIKTRGQQVTLSCSPISGHRSVSWYQQTPGQGLQFLFEYFSETQRNKGNFPGRFSGRQFSNSRSEMNVSTLELGDSALYLCASSWGHPMTDTQYFGPGTRLTVL.